This T cell receptor beta chain derives from a study of CXCR3-negative and CXCR3-positive naive CD8 T cells. Study conclusions and caveats: Both naive subsets showed comparably high diversity, and memory CD8+ cells showed much lower diversity. TCR interaction strength was inferred from TRB CDR3 physicochemistry, as CD5 matched across naive subsets.

Through 5' RACE with UMI labels, the TRB cDNA libraries were prepared. Reprocessing the 5' RACE reads, TCRdb reports a single entry for every CDR3 protein and omits DNA. The sample table sets out around 140,000 distinct CDR3 sequences. Remarks on this clonotype: The antigen remains unidentified.

The CDR3 runs to 11 residues. Germline CDR1 is DFQATT and CDR2 is SNEGSKA (reference sequence). The genes are TRBV20-1 and TRBJ2-4. Sequencing was done on a sample of naive CXCR3- CD8+ T cells from blood. Described subset: CD45RO-CCR7+CD27+CD95- naive CD8+ T cells lacking CXCR3 (TNR3-). The sequence was obtained from a human donor in good health. Some clones in this sample may be carry-over from other donors' samples. The CDR3 sequence: CSALAKNIQYF.